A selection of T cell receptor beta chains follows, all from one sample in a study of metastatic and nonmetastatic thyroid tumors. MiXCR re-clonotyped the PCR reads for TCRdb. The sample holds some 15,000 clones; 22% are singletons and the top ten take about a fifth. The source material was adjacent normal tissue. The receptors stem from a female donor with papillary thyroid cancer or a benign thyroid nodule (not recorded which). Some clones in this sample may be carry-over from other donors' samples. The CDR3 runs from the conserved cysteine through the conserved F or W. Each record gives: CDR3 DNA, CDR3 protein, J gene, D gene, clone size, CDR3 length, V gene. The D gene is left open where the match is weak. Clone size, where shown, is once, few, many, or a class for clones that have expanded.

TGTGCCAGCAGCCGGGACATTCACTATGGCTACACCTTC	CASSRDIHYGYTF	TRBJ1-2	-	many	13	TRBV12-3/TRBV12-4
TGTGCCAGCAGTAATGGCAATGAGCAGTTCTTC	CASSNGNEQFF	TRBJ2-1	-	-	11	TRBV6-1
TGTGCCAGCAGTCCCGGAAGCAGCTATGGCTACACCTTC	CASSPGSSYGYTF	TRBJ1-2	-	few	13	TRBV6-1
TGTGCCAGCAGCTTCCGCACAGGAAAGTTAAACGAGCAGTACTTC	CASSFRTGKLNEQYF	TRBJ2-7	-	-	15	TRBV6-2/TRBV6-3
TGCAGTGCTAGGATGACTAGCGGGATTGCGGATACGCAGTATTTT	CSARMTSGIADTQYF	TRBJ2-3	TRBD2	-	15	TRBV20-1
TGTGCCAGCAGTTATCTGGGGGGACTAGCTGATTTCTACGAGCAGTACTTC	CASSYLGGLADFYEQYF	TRBJ2-7	TRBD2	few	17	TRBV27
TGTGCCAGCAGCTCCGGGACTAGCGGGTACAATGAGCAGTTCTTC	CASSSGTSGYNEQFF	TRBJ2-1	TRBD2	few	15	TRBV11-1
TGTGCCAGCAGTTTAATAGCGGGAGGTTTTAATGAGCAGTTCTTC	CASSLIAGGFNEQFF	TRBJ2-1	TRBD2	-	15	TRBV27
TGTGCCTGGATTCGGACGGGCGGGACTAGCACAGATACGCAGTATTTT	CAWIRTGGTSTDTQYF	TRBJ2-3	-	few	16	TRBV30
TGTGCCAGCAGTCACTGGACAGGGGGCCATTACCTAGCCAAAAACATTCAGTACTTC	CASSHWTGGHYLAKNIQYF	TRBJ2-4	TRBD1	-	19	TRBV27
TGCAGTGCTCCATTCGAGGAGAGCTCCTATAATTCACCCCTCCACTTT	CSAPFEESSYNSPLHF	TRBJ1-6	-	few	16	TRBV20-1
TGTGCCAGCAGCCTACAGGGTGGGACTGAAGCTTTCTTT	CASSLQGGTEAFF	TRBJ1-1	-	-	13	TRBV12-3/TRBV12-4
TGCGCCAGCAGCTTGGAGGGGACCGACTATGGCTACACCTTC	CASSLEGTDYGYTF	TRBJ1-2	-	-	14	TRBV5-1
TGTGCCAGCAGTGAAGGACCGGGACAGAGTTACAATGAGCAGTTCTTC	CASSEGPGQSYNEQFF	TRBJ2-1	TRBD1	-	16	TRBV2
TGTGCCAGCAGCTTAGGGACTAGCGGCCCCCTCTCCTACAATGAGCAGTTCTTC	CASSLGTSGPLSYNEQFF	TRBJ2-1	TRBD2	few	18	TRBV11-2
TGTGCCAGCAGCCCTGAAGACAGCGGCGAGCAGTTCTTC	CASSPEDSGEQFF	TRBJ2-1	-	-	13	TRBV6-2/TRBV6-3
TGCAGCGTTGTTTGGGGGCTGGGCACTGAAGCTTTCTTT	CSVVWGLGTEAFF	TRBJ1-1	-	-	13	TRBV29-1
TGTGCCAGCGCGAAAGGACTAGTCGATACGCAGTATTTT	CASAKGLVDTQYF	TRBJ2-3	TRBD2	-	13	TRBV2
TGTGCCAGCAGTTACGGAGGGACAGACCTATATGGCTACACCTTC	CASSYGGTDLYGYTF	TRBJ1-2	TRBD1	many	15	TRBV6-5
TGTGCCAGCCTACTGAGTGGAGAGGTCTCCTACAATGAGCAGTTCTTC	CASLLSGEVSYNEQFF	TRBJ2-1	-	many	16	TRBV2
TGTGCCAGCAGCCGCCCTTACCCAGGCTCTGGAAACACCATATATTTT	CASSRPYPGSGNTIYF	TRBJ1-3	-	-	16	TRBV3-1
TGTGCCAGCAGCTTAGCCGGGACAGGGTCCTGTAATTCACCCCTCCACTTT	CASSLAGTGSCNSPLHF	TRBJ1-6	TRBD1	-	17	TRBV7-8
TGTGCCAGCAGCTCTGGCTTGGACAGGGGCCCGCGGGATGAGCAGTTCTTC	CASSSGLDRGPRDEQFF	TRBJ2-1	TRBD1	few	17	TRBV7-3
TGTGCCAGCAGGAGTAGCGGTTCGTCCTACAATGAGCAGTTCTTC	CASRSSGSSYNEQFF	TRBJ2-1	-	-	15	TRBV2
TGCAGTGCTAGCCGTGGTTTTGACACTGAAGCTTTCTTT	CSASRGFDTEAFF	TRBJ1-1	-	few	13	TRBV20-1
TGTGCCAGCAGCCAAGATCGTAGTGGGAGTTCGAGCTCCTACAATGAGCAGTTCTTC	CASSQDRSGSSSSYNEQFF	TRBJ2-1	-	hyperexpanded	19	TRBV3-1
TGTGCCAGCAGTAGCGTCGGCACTTCCTACGAGCAGTACTTC	CASSSVGTSYEQYF	TRBJ2-7	-	-	14	TRBV27
TGTGCCAGCAGCTTGCCAGGGGCCGCGACCAATGGCTACACCTTC	CASSLPGAATNGYTF	TRBJ1-2	-	once	15	TRBV5-6
TGTGCCAGCAGAACCGGGACAACTAATGAAAAACTGTTTTTT	CASRTGTTNEKLFF	TRBJ1-4	-	few	14	TRBV28
TGTGCCAGCAGTGAACCCCGGGCAGATGAAAAACTGTTTTTT	CASSEPRADEKLFF	TRBJ1-4	-	few	14	TRBV25-1
TGTGCCAGCAGTGAGGGACAGCGGGGGGGCCGAGAGACCCAGTACTTC	CASSEGQRGGRETQYF	TRBJ2-5	TRBD2	-	16	TRBV2
TGTGCTAGCAGCTCCGGACTAGCAGAGACCCAGTACTTC	CASSSGLAETQYF	TRBJ2-5	TRBD2	-	13	TRBV7-7
TGTGCCAGCAGCTTGGTTGGAGGGGACAGCAATCAGCCCCAGCATTTT	CASSLVGGDSNQPQHF	TRBJ1-5	-	few	16	TRBV5-5
TGTGCCAGCAGGGCCGACATGAACACCGGGGAGCTGTTTTTT	CASRADMNTGELFF	TRBJ2-2	-	few	14	TRBV2
TGTGCCAGCAGCGTAGCGAAGGTGAGGTACAATGATGCAATGAACACTGAAGCTTTCTTT	CASSVAKVRYNDAMNTEAFF	TRBJ1-1	-	medium-sized	20	TRBV9
TGCGCCAGCAGCCTCCCGACAGCACGCAATGAGCAGTTCTTC	CASSLPTARNEQFF	TRBJ2-1	-	many	14	TRBV4-1
TGTGCCAGCAGCCAATATTCACTAGCGGGGGGTCAAGAGACCCAGTACTTC	CASSQYSLAGGQETQYF	TRBJ2-5	TRBD2	-	17	TRBV3-1
TGTGCCAGCAGCTTGGCGGTGGATACGCAGTATTTT	CASSLAVDTQYF	TRBJ2-3	-	-	12	TRBV5-6
TGTGCCAGCAGCTTGATCTCTGGACTAGCGGGAGGGCTCACCGGGGAGCTGTTTTTT	CASSLISGLAGGLTGELFF	TRBJ2-2	TRBD2	-	19	TRBV5-4
TGTGCCAGCAGTTACTCTGCGGGCCTACAGTTACATAGCAATCAGCCCCAGCATTTT	CASSYSAGLQLHSNQPQHF	TRBJ1-5	-	-	19	TRBV6-2/TRBV6-3
TGTGCCAGCAGCTTAGCACAGGGTCCCTACAATGAGCAGTTCTTC	CASSLAQGPYNEQFF	TRBJ2-1	-	few	15	TRBV11-1
TGCAGCATAAATCGGGGGAACTATGGCTACACCTTC	CSINRGNYGYTF	TRBJ1-2	-	-	12	TRBV20-1
TGCAGTGCCACCCACGGATTTGAGAATTCACCCCTCCACTTT	CSATHGFENSPLHF	TRBJ1-6	-	-	14	TRBV20-1
TGTGCCAGCTCACCGGGGCAGAGCTCCTACGAGCAGTACTTC	CASSPGQSSYEQYF	TRBJ2-7	-	-	14	TRBV18
TGCGCCAGCAGCTCTAGCCGGAGCTCCTACAATGAGCAGTTCTTC	CASSSSRSSYNEQFF	TRBJ2-1	-	-	15	TRBV5-1
TGTGCCAGTAGTATAGGGACAGGCTCCTACAATGAGCAGTTCTTC	CASSIGTGSYNEQFF	TRBJ2-1	TRBD1	few	15	TRBV19
TGTGCCAGCAGTTACTCGAGTATACTGTTTAACACAGATACGCAGTATTTT	CASSYSSILFNTDTQYF	TRBJ2-3	-	few	17	TRBV6-6
TGTGCCAGCAGCTTGACTAGCGGAGAGACAGATACGCAGTATTTT	CASSLTSGETDTQYF	TRBJ2-3	TRBD2	once	15	TRBV7-3
TGTGCTAGCAGCTTAGCTAGGGGGGGTTCCTACGAGCAGTACTTC	CASSLARGGSYEQYF	TRBJ2-7	-	-	15	TRBV7-7
TGCAGTGCTAGAGTATTGGGACTCGGGTCACGGGAGACCCAGTACTTC	CSARVLGLGSRETQYF	TRBJ2-5	-	-	16	TRBV20-1
TGCGCCAGCAGCCGTGAGAGATCCTATAATTCACCCCTCCACTTT	CASSRERSYNSPLHF	TRBJ1-6	-	-	15	TRBV5-1
TGTGCCACCAGTGATAAACAGGGGATTAACTATGGCTACACCTTC	CATSDKQGINYGYTF	TRBJ1-2	TRBD1	many	15	TRBV24-1
TGCAGTGCTAGAGGGGGGTATTGGGGCACAGATACGCAGTATTTT	CSARGGYWGTDTQYF	TRBJ2-3	-	-	15	TRBV20-1
TGTGCCACCAGCATGGACAGGGGCTATGGCTACACCTTC	CATSMDRGYGYTF	TRBJ1-2	TRBD1	few	13	TRBV15
TGCAGTGCTAGAGTTGGCACAGGTACTGAAGCTTTCTTT	CSARVGTGTEAFF	TRBJ1-1	-	few	13	TRBV20-1
TGTGCCAGCAGAGGACTAGCGGGAGGGTTGTACACCGGGGAGCTGTTTTTT	CASRGLAGGLYTGELFF	TRBJ2-2	TRBD2	few	17	TRBV2
TGCAGTGCTAGAGGAGGGACAGAGGGTGGCGGGGGTTTCTCCTACGAGCAGTACTTC	CSARGGTEGGGGFSYEQYF	TRBJ2-7	-	-	19	TRBV20-1
TGTGCCAGCAGTGTTGTATTCTTGGGGATCAACACTGAAGCTTTCTTT	CASSVVFLGINTEAFF	TRBJ1-1	-	-	16	TRBV6-1
TGTGCCAGCTCACCAAGGGGCCTTAGCAATCAGCCCCAGCATTTT	CASSPRGLSNQPQHF	TRBJ1-5	-	few	15	TRBV18